This T cell receptor beta chain came from a study of graft-versus-host responses after intestinal transplantation. Study-wide findings and caveats: GvH clones surfaced in recipient marrow, some emerging earlier in ileum or blood.

The repertoire was sequenced with immunoSEQ multiplex PCR; TCRdb's copy has only in-frame clones and lacks some. The sample holds 78,000 or so clones; more than 75% are singletons and the top ten take 7.5% to 8.5%. Note on this clone: Its antigen is unidentified.

The material sequenced was unstimulated CD8+ T cells sorted from spleen or lymph node cells, taken before transplant. The clonotype originates from a human donor who was the organ donor for an intestinal transplant.

The CDR3 sequence is CSVDGGGLYGYTF. The CDR3 DNA sequence: TGCAGCGTTGATGGCGGGGGGCTCTATGGCTACACCTTC. This sequence joins TRBV29-1 and TRBJ1-2; tentatively, D is TRBD1 (6 bases). Germline loops: CDR1 SQVTM, CDR2 ANQGSEA. This CDR3 has 13 amino acids. Trimming took 3 bases from V and 4 from J, leaving 12 bases between them.